Given below is one T cell receptor beta chain in context. Its antigen specificity is not known. Per-base quality was not reported, and no clone a single base away is much larger than it. From the second PCR step onward, the TCR alpha chain libraries and the TCR beta chain libraries were amplified separately. To determine each donor's CMV status, fresh PBMCs were stimulated overnight with CMV viral lysate, and IFNgamma production from CD4+ T cells was then assessed. Using Miltenyi beads, CD4 T cells were first positively selected, and CD8 T cells were then positively selected from the CD4-negative fraction. Cells stained for CD3, CD4, CD8, CD45RA, CD27 and a live/dead dye were sorted on a BD Aria II into four subsets by CD45RA and CD27. Blood came from three healthy volunteers, each fractionated into CD4 and CD8 T cells and then into four differentiation subsets. Roughly 120 ml of peripheral blood was collected from each donor, and PBMC were isolated from the blood using Ficoll-Paque PLUS density-gradient centrifugation. The sorted cells were lysed in RLT buffer, after which RNA was extracted using a Qiagen RNeasy kit and kept at -80 degrees C.

Receptor libraries were prepared by UMI-ligation and nested PCR. To cover both TRBC1 and TRBC2, the beta constant-region primer consisted of an equimolar mix of two oligonucleotides. The ligated cDNA went through four rounds of PCR with nested alpha and beta constant-region primers together with the SP2 primer. A single-stranded oligonucleotide bearing the SP2 primer plus a 12-nucleotide UMI was ligated onto the 3' end of the cDNA by T4 RNA ligase 1. Incubation of the ligation reaction lasted roughly 20-25 hours at 16 degrees C. PCR2 was usually performed as a SYBR Green qPCR and halted at a preset threshold so that over-amplification would not occur. All purifications after the first were performed with Agencourt AMPure XP magnetic beads. Library quantification was done by Qubit, followed by a TapeStation check on which the main peak was expected at around 650 bp. Sequencing of the pooled libraries was done on an Illumina MiSeq using v2 2x251 paired-end kits, which typically yielded about 1-2.3 million reads per sample. Each sample was pooled at about 4.2 nM, and roughly 5-7.5% PhiX was included to help cluster recognition. In the authors' own workflow: Using tag matching that tolerated one base-pair mismatch, Decombinator assigned V and J genes to FASTQ reads that had been processed by Demultiplexor. UMIs were used by Collapsinator to correct both sequencing errors and frequency errors arising from PCR heterogeneity. TCRs were translated and CDR3s were extracted from the conserved cysteine to the FGXG phenylalanine by CDR3Translator, with non-productive sequences being flagged. Repertoires were subsampled to equal numbers of UMI-defined TCRs before Gini, Shannon entropy and inverse Simpson indices were calculated. Within the linear range, a power law was fitted to clonotype abundance distributions using maximum likelihood. When run on a single naive CD8 sample, MIGEC and the pipeline yielded similar UMI counts, similar unique TCR numbers and similar clonal distributions. In one analysis, naive TCRs also found in any memory subset of the same donor were removed from the naive repertoire. The repertoires were searched for about 7,300 CMV-associated CDR3 sequences that had been compiled from VDJdb and a published dataset. TCRdb reprocessed the public reads (quality trimming at Q25 with fastp, clone calling with MiXCR) and kept in-frame beta chains. CDR3 protein sequences are deduplicated, and each keeps its most common genes and DNA. The authors' filters were not applied to this entry. The sample contains about 90,000 distinct CDR3 sequences, 11% of them found a single time. Around 0.13% of the sample is taken by the ten largest.

Trimming accounts for 3 bases at V and 10 bases at J, while the number of junction bases matched to no gene is 5. The germline V gene gives CDR1 as SGHTA and CDR2 as FQGNSA. The CDR3, from cysteine to phenylalanine, totals 14 residues. CDR3 DNA only is kept here, 42 bases in frame from base 1. The record originates from a study of naive and memory T cell subsets (dated by TCRdb to 2017 to 2019). With regard to the full study: Sorted naive and memory T cell subsets from peripheral blood were analyzed in the study using a UMI-based, open-source pipeline for TCR alpha and beta sequencing. The results of the functional CMV T cell responses matched the IgG serology results in every case. RNA was DNase-treated and reverse transcribed with TCR constant-region primers, mostly using SuperScript III.

On the study overall, not on this receptor specifically: TCR abundance followed a power law whose exponent differed between naive and memory subsets but was consistent across the three individuals. Following error correction, more than 85% of naive TCR sequences occurred only once, which made naive abundance distributions much steeper than those of memory subsets. A few larger clonotypes were present in naive repertoires, particularly the CD8 repertoires, and these clonotypes were possibly memory cells re-expressing CD45RA. Single alpha or beta chain sequences, rather than paired alpha/beta receptors, were used to define clonotypes. In both CD4 and CD8 cells, a rise in Gini index and a fall in Shannon and inverse Simpson diversity were observed from naive through CM, EM and EMRA. RNA-based TCR counts may be influenced by expression changes linked to T cell activation and differentiation. The repertoire findings for the naive and memory subsets could not be validated against a ground truth because none was available.

The chain is assembled from TRBV7-2 and TRBJ2-2, with TRBD2 identical over 10 junction bases. This TCR was recovered from a human donor in good health. Input material: naive CD4+ T cells from blood. The sample's cell subset or site label, in plain terms: naive T cells, CD45RA high CD27+. The DNA reads as follows: TGTGCCAGCAGCTTGCGGCTAGCGGGAGCGGAGCTGTTTTTT. This is translated as CASSLRLAGAELFF. Outside the CDR3, residues come from the reference TRBV7-2 and TRBJ2-2 proteins, so the full variable domain is: GAGVSQSPSNKVTEKGKDVELRCDPISGHTALYWYRQSLGQGLEFLIYFQGNSAPDKSGLPSDRFSAERTGGSVSTLTIQRTQQEDSAVYLCASSLRLAGAELFFGEGSRLTVL.